These T cell receptor beta chains were read from a single sample in a study of PD-L1 blockade in urothelial cancer. Sequenced by immunoSEQ multiplex PCR; TCRdb stores in-frame clones only, minus some. The table shows 85,000 to 100,000 clones, with 85% to 95% occurring only once. Here the sequenced sample was PBMCs, taken around atezolizumab (anti-PD-L1) treatment. All receptors derive from a man in his sixties with urothelial cancer. The CDR3 runs from the conserved cysteine through the conserved F or W. D genes are given only for firm matches. Clone size is shown for a subset of rows, as once, few, many or a class of expanded clone.

d_gene	len	abundance	v_gene	j_gene	CDR3aa	CDR3nt
-	13	-	TRBV11-2	TRBJ1-3	CASSLETGNTIYF	TGTGCCAGCAGCTTAGAGACAGGAAACACCATATATTTT
-	15	-	TRBV16	TRBJ1-4	CASSQASSTNEKLFF	TGTGCCAGCAGCCAGGCCTCCTCAACTAATGAAAAACTGTTTTTT
-	13	-	TRBV11-2	TRBJ1-1	CASSPQLNTEAFF	TGTGCCAGCAGCCCCCAACTTAACACTGAAGCTTTCTTT
TRBD2	16	-	TRBV5-4	TRBJ2-5	CASSEERGTWQETQYF	TGTGCCAGCAGCGAGGAGCGGGGCACATGGCAAGAGACCCAGTACTTC
TRBD2	15	-	TRBV5-1	TRBJ2-3	CASSLSGSLADTQYF	TGCGCCAGCAGCTTGAGCGGGAGCCTCGCAGATACGCAGTATTTT
TRBD1	16	-	TRBV4-3	TRBJ2-2	CASSQLDRPNTGELFF	TGCGCCAGCAGCCAACTGGACAGGCCTAACACCGGGGAGCTGTTTTTT
-	15	-	TRBV9	TRBJ1-2	CASSVGVRIGAGYTF	TGTGCCAGCAGCGTGGGAGTCCGGATCGGCGCGGGCTACACCTTC
TRBD1	17	-	TRBV27	TRBJ2-5	CASSPNHRGQKRETQYF	TGTGCCAGCAGTCCAAATCACAGGGGGCAGAAGCGAGAGACCCAGTACTTC
-	17	-	TRBV7-2	TRBJ1-6	CASSLAPGSSYNSPLHF	TGTGCCAGCAGCTTAGCTCCTGGGAGCTCCTATAATTCACCCCTCCACTTT
-	17	once	TRBV4-3	TRBJ1-6	CASSQDGGGRYNSPLHF	TGCGCCAGCAGCCAAGATGGTGGGGGGAGGTATAATTCACCCCTCCACTTT
TRBD1	18	once	TRBV7-2	TRBJ1-6	CASSYRQGPRINNSPLHF	TGTGCCAGCAGCTACCGACAGGGGCCCAGAATAAATAATTCACCCCTCCACTTT
TRBD1	18	-	TRBV5-1	TRBJ2-5	CASSLAPFGTGGGETQYF	TGCGCCAGCAGCTTGGCTCCGTTCGGGACAGGGGGGGGAGAGACCCAGTACTTC
TRBD2	14	-	TRBV7-2	TRBJ2-3	CASSRASGTDTQYF	TGTGCCAGCAGCCGGGCTAGCGGGACAGATACGCAGTATTTT
TRBD2	15	-	TRBV9	TRBJ2-3	CASSVVVAGGATQYF	TGTGCCAGCAGCGTAGTTGTAGCGGGAGGGGCAACGCAGTATTTT
TRBD2	19	few	TRBV9	TRBJ2-1	CASSVDGTSGVRSYNEQFF	TGTGCCAGCAGCGTAGATGGGACTAGCGGAGTCCGCTCCTACAATGAGCAGTTCTTC
TRBD1	16	-	TRBV4-2	TRBJ2-3	CASSQPGQPASNTQYF	TGTGCCAGCAGCCAACCGGGACAGCCAGCGTCAAATACGCAGTATTTT
-	15	-	TRBV4-1	TRBJ1-2	CASSQGRLMGGGYTF	TGCGCCAGCAGCCAGGGGCGATTAATGGGGGGTGGCTACACCTTC
TRBD1	15	-	TRBV19	TRBJ2-2	CASKTGTGGTGELFF	TGTGCCAGTAAGACCGGGACAGGGGGCACCGGGGAGCTGTTTTTT
TRBD1	15	-	TRBV19	TRBJ1-5	CASSVDRVGNQPQHF	TGTGCCAGTAGTGTAGACAGGGTAGGCAATCAGCCCCAGCATTTT
TRBD2	14	-	TRBV18	TRBJ2-7	CASSPLAGEHEQYF	TGTGCCAGCTCACCACTAGCGGGAGAGCACGAGCAGTACTTC
-	14	-	TRBV11-2	TRBJ2-7	CASSFRALSYEQYF	TGTGCCAGCAGCTTCAGGGCCCTCTCCTACGAGCAGTACTTC
TRBD1	15	-	TRBV19	TRBJ1-5	CASNTDRGRNQPQHF	TGTGCCAGTAATACAGACAGGGGACGAAATCAGCCCCAGCATTTT
TRBD1	15	-	TRBV29-1	TRBJ2-3	CSVEGYRGDLNTQYF	TGCAGCGTTGAAGGGTACAGGGGGGATCTGAATACGCAGTATTTT
TRBD2	13	-	TRBV5-1	TRBJ2-1	CASSSTSEGEQFF	TGCGCCAGCAGCTCCACTAGCGAAGGTGAGCAGTTCTTC
TRBD1	12	-	TRBV7-2	TRBJ1-2	CASSMGTDGYTF	TGTGCCAGCAGCATGGGGACAGATGGCTACACCTTC
TRBD1	15	-	TRBV28	TRBJ1-5	CASRKGQGSFQPQHF	TGTGCCAGCAGAAAGGGACAGGGGTCGTTTCAGCCCCAGCATTTT
-	14	-	TRBV5-1	TRBJ1-1	CASSGQGGNTEAFF	TGCGCCAGCAGCGGGCAGGGCGGAAACACTGAAGCTTTCTTT
TRBD2	13	-	TRBV7-2	TRBJ2-1	CASSLVGGDEQFF	TGTGCCAGCAGCTTAGTTGGGGGGGATGAGCAGTTCTTC
TRBD2	16	-	TRBV28	TRBJ2-5	CASSPRGAGGQETQYF	TGTGCCAGCAGTCCACGAGGGGCGGGGGGACAAGAGACCCAGTACTTC
TRBD2	15	-	TRBV7-2	TRBJ2-7	CASGRGGTSSYEQYF	TGTGCCAGTGGGCGGGGGGGCACGAGCTCCTACGAGCAGTACTTC
-	13	-	TRBV6-5	TRBJ2-7	CASSYSAEYEQYF	TGTGCCAGCAGTTACTCGGCGGAATACGAGCAGTACTTC
TRBD2	15	-	TRBV7-2	TRBJ2-1	CATRPPGLASNEQFF	TGTGCCACCCGCCCACCGGGACTAGCATCCAATGAGCAGTTCTTC
TRBD2	15	-	TRBV7-2	TRBJ2-5	CASSYVAGGGETQYF	TGTGCCAGCAGCTACGTTGCGGGGGGAGGGGAGACCCAGTACTTC
-	15	-	TRBV9	TRBJ2-3	CASSARSGPTVTQYF	TGTGCCAGCAGCGCCCGCTCAGGCCCGACAGTTACGCAGTATTTT
TRBD1	15	once	TRBV6-5	TRBJ2-5	CASSYSGQGRSRQYF	TGTGCCAGCAGTTACTCGGGACAGGGTCGGTCGCGCCAGTACTTC
TRBD2	15	-	TRBV5-6	TRBJ2-2	CASSWGGTNTGELFF	TGTGCCAGCAGCTGGGGGGGGACGAACACCGGGGAGCTGTTTTTT
TRBD1	14	-	TRBV6-5	TRBJ1-6	CASSYGTDNSPLHF	TGTGCCAGCAGTTACGGGACAGACAATTCACCCCTCCACTTT
TRBD1	14	-	TRBV4-1	TRBJ2-1	CASSQSTGSNEQFF	TGCGCCAGCAGCCAGTCGACAGGGTCCAATGAGCAGTTCTTC
-	16	-	TRBV5-4	TRBJ2-2	CASSLPPDTNTGELFF	TGTGCCAGCAGCTTACCCCCGGACACGAACACCGGGGAGCTGTTTTTT
-	13	-	TRBV11-2	TRBJ1-2	CASSLQVDHGYTF	TGTGCCAGCAGCTTACAGGTAGACCATGGCTACACCTTC